This T cell receptor beta chain emerged from a study of cytomegalovirus exposure and HLA in healthy donors. Sequencing was performed with immunoSEQ multiplex PCR; in TCRdb, only in-frame clones are kept and a portion is missing. The table shows about 160,000 clones, with approximately 89% occurring only once. V was pared by 6 bases and J by 6 bases, with 5 bases of the junction left unmatched. Germline values: CDR1 MNHEY, CDR2 SVGAGI. This CDR3 has 15 residues. Study-level findings and limits: The authors enumerated over 150 TCR beta chains as linked to cytomegalovirus.

Concerning this clone: Its antigen is unknown.

The TCR sequence derives from a man aged 18 to 35 in good health and CMV-seropositive. The genes are TRBV6-5 and TRBJ2-1; the match to TRBD2 covers 13 bases. Sequenced input: PBMCs. CDR3 sequence reads: CASSIGLAGVNEQFF. CDR3 DNA sequence: TGTGCCAGCAGCATAGGACTAGCGGGAGTCAATGAGCAGTTCTTC.